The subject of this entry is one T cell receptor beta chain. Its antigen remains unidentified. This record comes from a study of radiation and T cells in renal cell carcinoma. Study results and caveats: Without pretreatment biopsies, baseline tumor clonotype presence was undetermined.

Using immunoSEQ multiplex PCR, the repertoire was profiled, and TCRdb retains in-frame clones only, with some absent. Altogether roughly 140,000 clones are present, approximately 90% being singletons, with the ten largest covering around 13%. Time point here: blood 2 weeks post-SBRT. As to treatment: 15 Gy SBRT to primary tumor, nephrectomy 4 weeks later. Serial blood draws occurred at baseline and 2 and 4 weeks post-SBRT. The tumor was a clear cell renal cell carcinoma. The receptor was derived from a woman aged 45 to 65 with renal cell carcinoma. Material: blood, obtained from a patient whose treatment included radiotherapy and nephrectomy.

DNA for the CDR3: TGTGCCAGCAGCCCCGATGCTACTCTCTATGGCTACACCTTC. It encodes CASSPDATLYGYTF. The V and J genes are TRBV7-8 and TRBJ1-2; D is unresolved. The V and J ends lost 5 bases and 4 bases respectively, with 14 bases between them. Germline CDR1 reads SGHVS; CDR2 reads FQNEAQ. This CDR3 comprises 14 residues. The whole variable domain, filled in from reference TRBV7-8 and TRBJ1-2, reads GAGVSQSPRYKVAKRGQDVALRCDPISGHVSLFWYQQALGQGPEFLTYFQNEAQLDKSGLPSDRFFAERPEGSVSTLKIQRTQQEDSAVYLCASSPDATLYGYTFGSGTRLTVV.